This T cell receptor (beta chain) comes out of a study of T cell repertoires in cytomegalovirus infection. Study overall: Recently identified HLA-C-restricted CMV epitopes were among the peptides used.

Study-wide findings and caveats: The ex vivo response was dominated by HLA-C-restricted CMV-specific TCR beta clonotypes.

MiXCR was run by TCRdb on the reads, yielding one entry per CDR3 protein. The sample contains approximately 49,000 distinct CDR3 sequences, around 18% of which appear only once. With regard to this clonotype: Its antigen remains unidentified.

Sequencing used CD8+ T cells from cultured PBMCs, obtained from culture after CMV antigen stimulation. This clonotype originated in a human donor in good health (CMV status not recorded). Some clones in this sample may be carry-over from other donors' samples.

CDR3 sequence reads: CASSLARIPSEGPQETQYF. CDR3 DNA: TGTGCCAGCAGCTTAGCGCGGATTCCTTCAGAAGGGCCCCAAGAGACCCAGTACTTC. The chain recombines TRBV7-8 with TRBJ2-5; no reliable D call. The CDR3 length is 19 residues. The germline V gene has CDR1 SGHVS and CDR2 FQNEAQ. Trimming took off 0 bases at V and 1 base at J, with 21 bases between the two ends.